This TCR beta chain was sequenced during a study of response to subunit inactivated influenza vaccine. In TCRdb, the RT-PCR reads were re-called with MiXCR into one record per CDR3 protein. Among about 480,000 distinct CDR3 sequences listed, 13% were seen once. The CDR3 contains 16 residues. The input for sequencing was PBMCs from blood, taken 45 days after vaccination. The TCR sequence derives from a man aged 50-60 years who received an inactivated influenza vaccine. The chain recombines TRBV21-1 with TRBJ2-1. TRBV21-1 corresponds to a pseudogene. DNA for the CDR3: TGTGCCAGCAGCAAAGAGGTGGGTGGCTCCTACAATGAGCAGTTCTTC. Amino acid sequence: CASSKEVGGSYNEQFF.